This T cell receptor beta chain was documented in a study of cytomegalovirus exposure and HLA in healthy donors. Regarding the study as a whole: For presence/absence analyses, sequencing depth was assumed to be roughly uniform across donors. Earlier findings revealed that most TCR beta V segments proved productive either about 87% or about 30% of the time.

PCR used 60 Vbeta primers and 13 Jbeta primers. Original processing notes: In a later analysis, about 11 million of about 80 million unique beta chains occurred in at least two donors. TCRdb's table, derived via immunoSEQ multiplex PCR, lists solely in-frame clones and lacks some. That table supplies the V and J calls and clone size; D and trimming were determined from the DNA. Here the sample spans more than 95,000 clones, 60% to 70% being singletons. The CDR3 covers 13 residues. The germline CDR1 and CDR2 sequences are MNHNY and SVGAGI (reference sequence). Trimming took 6 bases from V and 4 from J, leaving 12 bases between them. In the case of this clone: Its antigen is currently unknown.

The TCR sequence derives from a woman aged 40 to 55 in good health and CMV-seropositive. The sample consisted of PBMCs. The chain uses TRBV6-6 and TRBJ1-1; perhaps TRBD1 as D (6 bases). Here the CDR3 reads CASSTGQLTEAFF. The DNA for the CDR3 is TGTGCCAGCAGCACCGGACAGCTCACTGAAGCTTTCTTT.